This TCR beta chain stems from a study of CD8+ T cells in alopecia areata. With regard to this clone: As yet, its antigen is unknown.

Extracted RNA was reverse transcribed, and the resulting cDNA served as sequencing template. Sequencing was performed with immunoSEQ multiplex PCR; in TCRdb, only in-frame clones are kept and a portion is missing. The sample includes roughly 180,000 clones, around 56% of them seen just once. General study findings and limits: Clarity of TCR sharing across patients fell short of that in mice, possibly HLA-related. Persistence of many expanded lesional clones was seen in scalp and blood during tofacitinib. Scalp repertoires also include resident alphabeta T cells from normal skin.

Treatment in this sample: oral pan-JAK inhibitor, 5-10 mg twice daily. CDR3 length: 15 amino acids. V was pared by 2 bases and J by 3 bases, with 14 bases between. In germline, CDR1 is SGHNT, CDR2 YYREEE (reference sequence). The chain recombines TRBV5-4 with TRBJ2-5; D remains ambiguous. The sample was CD4+ T cells sorted from blood, taken at week 4, from a patient treated with tofacitinib. This sequence was found in a human donor with alopecia areata. The CDR3 reads CASSLDPGLEETQYF. In DNA, the CDR3 is TGTGCCAGCAGCTTAGACCCTGGATTGGAAGAGACCCAGTACTTC.